Listed below are T cell receptor beta chains from one sample, sequenced in a study of T cell changes during pregnancy in multiple sclerosis. Profiled with immunoSEQ multiplex PCR; TCRdb holds only in-frame clones, not every one. The sample includes 55,000 to 70,000 clones, about 85% of them seen just once. Specimen: CD4+ T cells from peripheral blood mononuclear cells, collected in the third trimester of pregnancy. Receptors were obtained from a female donor with multiple sclerosis, enrolled in a pregnancy study. CDR3s include the opening cysteine and the closing phenylalanine or tryptophan. A D gene is named only where the DNA matches it firmly. Some rows mark clone size as missing; the rest say once, few, many or name a class of expanded clone.

j_call v_call clone_size d_call cdr3_nt cdr3_aa
TRBJ1-5 TRBV6-5 NA NA TGTGCCAGCAGTTTGGGGGGGGCCCGCTGGCCCCAGCATTTT CASSLGGARWPQHF
TRBJ1-2 TRBV7-2 NA NA TGTGCCAGCAGCCTCGCAGGGGAGATATACGGCTACACCTTC CASSLAGEIYGYTF
TRBJ2-4 TRBV7-2 few TRBD2 TGTGCCAGCAGCAGCGGGACTAGCGACAAAAACATTCAGTACTTC CASSSGTSDKNIQYF
TRBJ1-3 TRBV19 NA NA TGTGCCAGTAGCCTTCGACAGACAGGCTCTGGAAACACCATATATTTT CASSLRQTGSGNTIYF
TRBJ1-3 TRBV10-3 NA NA TGTGCCGTCGCAGGGACTGGAAACACCATATATTTT CAVAGTGNTIYF
TRBJ1-1 TRBV19 NA TRBD1 TGTGCCAGTAGCCGAGGGACAGCTATCAACACTGAAGCTTTCTTT CASSRGTAINTEAFF
TRBJ1-3 TRBV6-5 once TRBD1 TGTGCCAGCAGTTACTCCCTCGGGACAGTTGGAAACACCATATATTTT CASSYSLGTVGNTIYF
TRBJ1-2 TRBV7-9 NA NA TGTGCCAGCAGCGAAGACAGTCTGAGTTGGTATGGCTACACCTTC CASSEDSLSWYGYTF
TRBJ1-1 TRBV2 once NA TGTGCCAGCATAGAATCACAGTCATCCACTGAAGCTTTCTTT CASIESQSSTEAFF
TRBJ1-2 TRBV5-1 once NA TGCGCCAGCAGCTTGGCCGAGGCGGGCTTTCGGGGCTACACCTTC CASSLAEAGFRGYTF
TRBJ1-1 TRBV18 NA NA TGTGCCAGCTCACCAGAACTAAACACTGAAGCTTTCTTT CASSPELNTEAFF
TRBJ2-4 TRBV19 NA NA TGTGCCAGTAGTATTCAGGACAGCTCGAGTAATCTTTTTAACATTCAGTACTTC CASSIQDSSSNLFNIQYF
TRBJ1-3 TRBV19 NA NA TGTGCCAGTAGTATAGACTTTGACAGTCCACCTGGAAACACCATATATTTT CASSIDFDSPPGNTIYF
TRBJ2-7 TRBV29-1 few TRBD2 TGCAGCGCCAACGGGGGGGCGCGCGAGCAGTACTTC CSANGGAREQYF
TRBJ2-7 TRBV5-1 NA NA TGCGCCAGCAGCTTAATACAGGGTACCGAGCAGTACTTC CASSLIQGTEQYF
TRBJ2-7 TRBV11-2 NA TRBD2 TGTGCCAGCAGCTTAGATCTATTTAGCGGGAGCTCCTACGAGCAGTACTTC CASSLDLFSGSSYEQYF
TRBJ1-5 TRBV5-6 NA TRBD1 TGTGCCAGCAGCTTGTTTGAGGGGGCAGGAAATCAGCCCCAGCATTTT CASSLFEGAGNQPQHF
TRBJ2-1 TRBV6-5 NA NA TGTGCCAGCAGTTTACAGGTTGGGGAGCAGTTCTTC CASSLQVGEQFF
TRBJ1-1 TRBV5-4 NA NA TGTGCCAGCAGCTTGGTTGGGGCGACCTCGATCTTT CASSLVGATSIF
TRBJ1-6 TRBV19 NA NA TGTGCCAGCACAGATCGAAGGAATTCACCCCTCCACTTT CASTDRRNSPLHF
TRBJ1-3 TRBV30 once NA TGTGCCTGGAACCGAGACATAAACACCATATATTTT CAWNRDINTIYF
TRBJ2-1 TRBV30 NA TRBD1 TGTGCCTGGAGTTCGCAGGGGGCCGGGTTCTTC CAWSSQGAGFF
TRBJ2-3 TRBV5-1 NA NA TGCGCCAGCAGCTGGTCCGGGACTCCCTTTGATACGCAGTATTTT CASSWSGTPFDTQYF
TRBJ2-4 TRBV27 NA NA TGTGCCACCCGGGGTTTAGCCAAAAACATTCAGTACTTC CATRGLAKNIQYF
TRBJ2-7 TRBV9 NA TRBD2 TGTGCCAGCGGGGGGGTTAACTACGAGCAGTACTTC CASGGVNYEQYF
TRBJ1-2 TRBV5-1 NA NA TGCGCCAGCAGCTTGGCAACAGGGAGTGGCTACACCTTC CASSLATGSGYTF
TRBJ2-7 TRBV10-3 NA NA TGTGCCATCAGTGACGTGGCGGGACGGGGCTCCTACGAGCAGTACTTC CAISDVAGRGSYEQYF
TRBJ2-7 TRBV10-3 NA NA TGTGCCATCAGTGAGTTGGGACAAAACTCCTACGAGCAGTACTTC CAISELGQNSYEQYF
TRBJ1-4 TRBV12-5 few NA TGTGCTAGTGGCCAGATTGACAGAGAAAAACTGTTTTTT CASGQIDREKLFF
TRBJ2-1 TRBV9 NA TRBD2 TGTGCCAGCAGCGCCTACATAGCGGGGGGCCGGGATGAGCAGTTCTTC CASSAYIAGGRDEQFF
TRBJ1-5 TRBV6-5 NA NA TGTGCCAGCAGTCTACTCCAAAATAGCAATCAGCCCCAGCATTTT CASSLLQNSNQPQHF
TRBJ2-5 TRBV7-2 NA NA TGTGCCAGCAGCTCTTACATGGAGGTGGAGACCCAGTACTTC CASSSYMEVETQYF